This TCR beta chain comes out of a study of T cells in Graves' hyperthyroidism and ophthalmopathy (dated by TCRdb to the late 2010s). Some background on the complete study: Peripheral blood was sampled at the time of initial diagnosis, prior to any treatment. The approximately 100 discovery patients were randomly split 7:3 into training and test sets. Prospective prediction of ophthalmopathy was tested in an independent validation cohort of 18 to 20 hyperthyroidism patients and around 16 patients who later progressed to ophthalmopathy. Thyroid tissue and blood T-cell repertoires from several Graves' hyperthyroidism patients were also compared in the study. TCR V-J signatures able to tell the groups apart were searched for in a discovery cohort of some 100 patients, of whom 40 to 45 had Graves' ophthalmopathy and about 60 had stable Graves' hyperthyroidism. TCR Vbeta CDR3 sequencing of approximately 140 peripheral blood samples (43 ophthalmopathy, around 80 hyperthyroidism and around 17 progressor patients) is reported in the paper. After blood sampling, hyperthyroidism patients were treated with methimazole at a starting dose of 30 mg daily, and ophthalmopathy patients were treated with high-dose intravenous methylprednisolone.

TCR beta CDR3 regions were amplified from RNA transcripts. The TCR CDR3 was subjected to a first round of RT-PCR using the HTBI primer set and the Qiagen OneStep RT-PCR kit. The libraries were constructed in a second round of multiplex PCR and then size-selected and purified. Paired-end sequencing of the libraries was performed with 100 bp reads on an Illumina HiSeq2000. The paper's processing steps were these. SOAPnuke was used to process the raw data, throwing out any read that contained adapters or uncalled bases, had a mean Phred below 15, or lacked an exact constant-primer or identifier match. COPE v1.2.5 was used to merge the high-quality paired reads, and each unique nucleotide sequence was defined as a clonotype. Clonotypes were aligned to IMGT TRBV, TRBD and TRBJ reference segments using MiTCR v1.1. Analysis was restricted to V-J combinations with a frequency above 0.0001, which covered about 99% of repertoires. The TCS score was defined as the ratio of F50 (clonal expansion) to E x V (chaos), calculated using BLOSUM62-based TCRdist between CDR3 peptides within each V-J. Welch's t-statistics and random forest reduced 514 V-J features to fewer than 15, which were used in a naive Bayes classifier (R e1071). TCRdb handled the public reads itself, with Q25 trimming in fastp and clone calling in MiXCR, and kept productive beta chains. Every CDR3 protein is listed once, alongside the most common genes and DNA of its rows. Here the V and J calls rest on TCRdb's processing, not on the authors' analysis. The sample includes 550,000 to 800,000 distinct CDR3 sequences, with 15% to 20% observed a single time. Of the sample, 15% falls within the top ten clones.

Graves' hyperthyroidism was defined as stable when no progression to ophthalmopathy occurred over 18 months of follow-up. Hyperthyroidism patients were newly diagnosed, had a disease duration of under 2 months, and were aged 18 to 65 years. The study excluded patients with uncontrolled infections, other autoimmune diseases, pregnancy or lactation. Diagnoses relied on clinical symptoms, serum thyroxine and TRAb, thyroid ultrasound and orbital computed tomography. Ficoll-Paque density gradient centrifugation was used to isolate PBMCs from under 11 ml of fresh peripheral blood. Total RNA was extracted with Trizol reagent, and quality was checked on an Agilent 2100 Bioanalyzer. The V end loses 5 bases and the J end loses 4 bases, and a stretch of 14 bases separates them. Looking up the germline V gene yields CDR1 SGHAT and CDR2 FQNNGV. The CDR3 starts with the cysteine, ends with the phenylalanine, and has 14 residues. The sequence is cut down to CDR3 DNA, 42 bases in frame from base 1.

What the research found in general, with its limitations: In validation, the model predicted progression to ophthalmopathy with over 60% sensitivity and less than 80% specificity, a median of roughly seven months before onset. Sample size was not statistically predetermined, and blinding of investigators to group allocation was not performed. In cross-validation, a model built on a 13 V-J signature told ophthalmopathy apart from stable hyperthyroidism with just under 90% sensitivity and 81% to 82% specificity, and in testing the same model reached 80%/75%. Most expanded thyroid clonotypes (frequency above 0.001) were also found in blood, which suggests that blood repertoires may mirror thyroid immune responses.

This clonotype was recorded at least ten times. Which antigen it targets is not known. Base qualities are not provided; no much larger clone lies one nucleotide away. The receptor was isolated from a man aged 45-60 years with Graves' hyperthyroidism. Recombination joined TRBV11-2 with TRBJ1-1, and perhaps TRBD1 as D gene, on 5 matching bases. The sample consisted of blood. The CDR3 protein is CASSPDQGPTEAFF. The sequenced DNA: TGTGCCAGCAGCCCCGATCAGGGCCCCACTGAAGCTTTCTTT. With the portions outside the CDR3 filled from the reference TRBV11-2 and TRBJ1-1 genes, the complete variable region becomes EAGVAQSPRYKIIEKRQSVAFWCNPISGHATLYWYQQILGQGPKLLIQFQNNGVVDDSQLPKDRFSAERLKGVDSTLKIQPAKLEDSAVYLCASSPDQGPTEAFFGQGTRLTVV.